Included here is one TCR beta chain sequence, with context. This clone's antigen is unknown. Per-nucleotide qualities are absent, and no much larger clonotype sits a single base away. The intended sense of this specimen's time point label: after neoadjuvant nivolumab, at surgical resection. Patients had been newly diagnosed with stage II-IVA oral cavity squamous cell carcinoma, and no prior systemic or radiation treatment had been given to the patients. Everyone in the cohort had locally advanced, HPV-negative oral cavity squamous cell carcinoma. Samples came from a longitudinal correlative study of a single-arm phase II trial of neoadjuvant nivolumab in oral cavity squamous cell carcinoma. Genomic DNA-based TCRbeta sequencing was performed on subject-matched pre- and post-treatment PBMCs and tumors from three responders and three non-responders. The Maxwell RSC DNA from Tissue kit was used to isolate genomic DNA from tumor tissue.

The sample comes from a study of neoadjuvant anti-PD-1 for oral cavity cancer (dated by TCRdb to the early 2020s). Looking at the study overall: Three to four biweekly doses of nivolumab at 3 mg/kg were mostly administered to patients before curative-intent surgical resection. The parent correlative cohort included around twelve patients, with an approximately 30% response rate. A fourth nivolumab dose was given around day 43 to patients without progression, and definitive surgical resection was performed in those patients on days 50-56. Responders were defined as patients with complete response, partial response or stable disease by RECIST 1.1; non-responders were defined as patients with progression. The research as a whole found: TCR analyses included only three patients per response group, and the authors called for larger cohorts for validation. Larger post-treatment sizes of preexisting intratumoral clones correlated with greater tumor shrinkage, suggesting expansion of preexisting clones contributed to response. Higher pretreatment blood Treg/Th17 ratios correlated with both higher pretreatment blood TCRbeta clonality and lower post-treatment tumor TCRbeta clonality.

For survey sequencing of tumor libraries, mostly 4.5 to 5.5 ug of input genomic DNA was used, and two replicates were run per sample. The immunoSEQ hsTCRbeta kit was used to prepare TCRbeta libraries, following the manufacturer's instructions. An Illumina NovaSeq 6000 S4 flow cell was used to sequence the final libraries, which had first been combined to 3 nM. On the study's bioinformatics: The immunoSEQ Analyzer was used for raw data preprocessing and quality control. The analysis was restricted to productive rearrangements, with each unique CDR3 amino acid sequence defining a clonotype. Using the R package tcR, the researchers computed the Gini-Simpson index as their estimate of repertoire clonality. Student's t test was used to compare Gini indices, and Pearson correlation was used to assess associations with tumor size change. In TCRdb, the immuneACCESS table is reduced to in-frame sequences with V and J assigned. These tables do not hold every clone; where another copy was compared, an unresolved V gene accounts for under half, and the others remain unexplained. That table supplies the V and J calls and clone size; D and trimming were determined from the DNA. The sample profile shows about 15,000 clones; roughly 35% of them were found once. The leading ten clones occupy roughly two fifths of the sample.

Between the V and J ends, shortened by 2 bases and 7 bases respectively, the junction contains 9 bases. CDR1 GTSNPN and CDR2 SVGIG were looked up in the germline V gene (reference sequence). From cysteine to phenylalanine, the CDR3 is 12 amino acids long. The DNA shown is the 36-base CDR3, in frame from base 1. The sequencing used tumor tissue, collected after nivolumab (anti-PD-1) treatment. This TCR was sampled from a person aged 35-79 years with oral cavity squamous cell carcinoma. This receptor chain uses TRBV30 and TRBJ2-1, with the D segment identity uncertain. The bases read TGTGCCTGGAGTCCCGCTAGGAATGAGCAGTTCTTC. The resulting protein is CAWSPARNEQFF.